This T cell receptor beta chain was sequenced in a study of molecular identifiers for immune sequencing clone quantification. The overall study: Replicate RNA from approximately 20,000 or 100,000 naive CD8 T cells formed five aliquots; four were sequenced.

Previously described methods and listed TCR primers were used for bulk TCR libraries. TCRdb reprocessed the PCR reads via MiXCR and lists one record per CDR3 protein. The data show 550,000 to 750,000 distinct CDR3 sequences, with just under 20% seen just once and approximately 0.9% held by the top ten. The CDR3 has 12 residues. V was clipped by 8 bases and J by 5 bases, with 12 bases between them. Germline V gene data show CDR1 as DFQATT and CDR2 as SNEGSKA (reference sequence). Whole-study results and caveats: Spiked Jurkat TCR RNA from one cell was reportedly detectable among about a million naive cells.

As for this clonotype: Its specificity is unknown. This may come from a read error, since a much larger clone is one base off.

This clonotype originated in a human donor in good health. Some libraries in this study had Jurkat cell RNA spiked in. V gene TRBV20-1 combines with J gene TRBJ2-2; D gene ambiguous. Sequenced: naive CD8+ T cells from blood, with Jurkat cell RNA spiked in. Noted subset: FACS-sorted CD8+CD4-CCR7+CD45RA+ naive T cells. The CDR3 DNA reads as TGCAGTACACTCGACTGGACCGGGGAGCTGTTTTTT. As protein: CSTLDWTGELFF.